The clone carrying this TCR beta chain was detected only a few times. The authors isolated at least 6 million PBMCs per sample. It was with a sample-barcoded 5' primer and a J-beta primer mix that a second PCR of roughly 7 to 12 cycles was run. TCRdb independently ran MiXCR on the 5' RACE reads; one entry per CDR3 protein. In the table there are roughly 1.5 million distinct CDR3 sequences, roughly two fifths of which are singletons. This sample was taken from a study of blood T cells in healthy people across ages. V was clipped by 5 bases and J by 4 bases, with 12 bases between them. The CDR3 has 13 residues. CDR1 and CDR2 from the germline V gene are KGHSH and LQKENI.

Sample: blood. The chain carries TRBV18 and TRBJ2-7, with D hard to call. This TCR came from a woman aged 18-35 years in good health. CDR3 coding DNA: TGTGCCAGCTCAAATCCCCCAAATTACGAGCAGTACTTC. Translated, it gives CASSNPPNYEQYF.